The 8 T cell receptor beta chains below all came from one sample that was sequenced in a study of shared clonotypes between healthy human individuals. The table came from immunoSEQ multiplex PCR; TCRdb's copy has only in-frame clones and leaves some out. Of approximately 2.5 million clones in the sample, more than 90% were seen once. The source material was naive CD4+ T cells sorted from blood. Documented subset: CD45RA+ positively selected. These receptors were taken from a man between 18 and 35 years old in good health.

As to this clone: At one boundary the junction diverges from the germline segment, which might be a read error. This sequence joins TRBV7-7 and TRBJ1-6; D gene uncertain. The CDR3 extends over 14 amino acids. The V gene's germline CDR1 is SSHAT and CDR2 FNYEAQ (reference sequence). The CDR3 sequence is CASSLGRGYVPLHF. CDR3 DNA: TGTGCTAGCAGCTTAGGCCGGGGTTACGTACCCCTCCACTTT. The full variable domain, with the rest looked up from reference TRBV7-7 and TRBJ1-6, is GAGVSQSPRYKVTKRGQDVTLRCDPISSHATLYWYQQALGQGPEFLTYFNYEAQPDKSGLPSDRFSAERPEGSISTLTIQRTEQRDSAMYRCASSLGRGYVPLHFGNGTRLTVT.

V usage is TRBV6-5 and J usage is TRBJ1-1, with D tentatively TRBD1 (5 bases). The CDR3 consists of 15 residues. The germline V and J ends were trimmed by 1 base and 7 bases, with 16 bases remaining between them. The V gene's germline CDR1 is MNHEY and CDR2 SVGAGI. The CDR3 is CASSYWGQGFLEAFF. DNA of the CDR3: TGTGCCAGCAGTTACTGGGGTCAGGGTTTTCTTGAAGCTTTCTTT.

The chain employs TRBV5-1 and TRBJ2-1; tentatively, D is TRBD1 (5 bases). The germline CDR1 and CDR2 sequences are SGHRS and YFSETQ. The CDR3 is 15 amino acids. Deletions cut 4 bases from V and 6 bases from J, with 17 bases between. In DNA form, the CDR3 reads TGCGCCAGCAGCCCCGACAGAAGCACGATCAATGAGCAGTTCTTC. Its protein is CASSPDRSTINEQFF.

A single count supports this clone. The gene calls are TRBV30 and TRBJ1-2; D is possibly TRBD1 (6 bases). CDR1 GTSNPN and CDR2 SVGIG come from the germline V gene (reference sequence). V lost 1 base and J lost 8, with 14 bases in between. The CDR3 runs 13 residues. CDR3 DNA: TGTGCCTGGAGTGGGTCAGGGGTTGGAGGCTACACCTTC. Its protein product is CAWSGSGVGGYTF.

The chain has TRBV10-1 and TRBJ2-1; the match to TRBD1 covers 7 bases. The CDR3 has 17 amino acids. The germline V gene encodes CDR1 WNHNN and CDR2 SYGVQD (reference sequence). V was pared by 10 bases and J by 6 bases, with 21 bases of the junction left unmatched. The CDR3 loop is CATSTAGTALGSNEQFF. The CDR3 DNA is TGCGCCACTTCAACCGCCGGGACAGCCCTTGGTAGCAATGAGCAGTTCTTC.

V gene TRBV27 combines with J gene TRBJ2-5; 9 positions match TRBD1. Trimming removed 5 bases from V and 3 bases from J; junction bases left unmatched: 7. The germline CDR1 and CDR2 sequences are MNHEY and SMNVEV (reference sequence). This CDR3 has 15 residues. The CDR3 protein is CASSRYRGREETQYF. CDR3 nucleotide sequence: TGTGCCAGCAGTCGATACAGGGGGCGGGAAGAGACCCAGTACTTC.

Regarding this clone: Because the CDR3's place on the DNA is in doubt, the DNA is left out and the CDR3 is given as listed by TCRdb. This chain joins TRBV28 and TRBJ2-1; the table's D call, TRBD2, has no DNA check behind it. The CDR3 extends over 16 residues, inclusive of both ends. Germline values: CDR1 MDHEN, CDR2 SYDVKM. The CDR3 loop reads CASSLEKARSYNEQFF.

Here the CDR3 reads CASRPGISNQPQHF. As DNA, the CDR3 is TGTGCCAGTCGCCCAGGGATTAGCAATCAGCCCCAGCATTTT. V usage is TRBV19 and J usage is TRBJ1-5, with D possibly TRBD1 on 5 matching bases. The CDR3 covers 14 residues. Germline values: CDR1 LNHDA, CDR2 SQIVND (reference sequence). V was shortened by 8 bases and J by 0 bases, with 11 bases between the two germline ends.